These 28 T cell receptor beta chains share one sample of origin, sequenced in a study of a mutant IDH1 vaccine in newly diagnosed glioma. For these TCRs, the target antigens are not known. Clones were read by immunoSEQ multiplex PCR, and TCRdb kept only the in-frame ones, dropping some. The sample records approximately 67,000 clones, 75% to 90% being singletons. The time point denotes: week 23, last vaccination. The study gave 300 ug of mutant IDH1 20-mer peptide per vaccine dose, with topical imiquimod. The sequenced sample was PBMCs, obtained from a glioma patient whose treatment included an IDH1 peptide vaccine. These receptors were taken from a man aged 18 to 29 with glioma.

The CDR3 loop is CAWSADRQVQETQYF. CDR3 bases: TGTGCCTGGAGTGCGGACAGGCAGGTCCAAGAGACCCAGTACTTC. The rearrangement links TRBV30 to TRBJ2-5; 7 nucleotides agree with TRBD1. The germline V gene encodes CDR1 GTSNPN and CDR2 SVGIG (reference sequence). V lost 1 base to trimming and J lost 1 base; unmatched junction nucleotides: 6. The CDR3 loop spans 15 amino acids.

The chain carries TRBV19 and TRBJ1-5, with D possibly TRBD1 on 6 matching bases. CDR1 LNHDA and CDR2 SQIVND come from the germline V gene (reference sequence). Trimming shortened V by 6 bases and J by 0 bases, and 18 bases separated the two germline ends. The CDR3 loop spans 17 amino acids. CDR3 bases: TGTGCCAGTAGAAACAGGGCTACACCTTATAGCAATCAGCCCCAGCATTTT. Translated, it gives CASRNRATPYSNQPQHF.

The chain combines TRBV5-6 with TRBJ1-2; D is uncertain. Germline assignment: CDR1 SGHDT and CDR2 YYEEEE. The CDR3 length is 14 residues. The germline V and J ends were trimmed by 2 bases and 0 bases, with 8 bases remaining between them. The CDR3 DNA reads as TGTGCCAGCAGCTTAGCCGGACCTAACTATGGCTACACCTTC. This sequence encodes CASSLAGPNYGYTF.

This clone was counted between two and nine times. V usage is TRBV5-1 and J usage is TRBJ1-5, with 8 bases matching TRBD1. CDR1 SGHRS and CDR2 YFSETQ come from the germline V gene. Trimming at V came to 0 bases and at J to 4 bases, leaving 0 bases not matched to a gene. This CDR3 has 14 amino acids. As DNA, the CDR3 is TGCGCCAGCAGCTTGGACAGGGGGAATCAGCCCCAGCATTTT. Amino acids: CASSLDRGNQPQHF.

This chain links TRBV29-1 with TRBJ1-1, with TRBD1 as a possible D gene (5 bases). CDR1 and CDR2 (germline): SQVTM, ANQGSEA. There are 15 residues in the CDR3. The V and J ends lost 5 bases and 4 bases respectively, with 20 bases between them. CDR3 in DNA: TGCAGCGTTATCGGACCGGGACCGACGGGCACTGAAGCTTTCTTT. Amino acid sequence: CSVIGPGPTGTEAFF.

The chain combines TRBV28 with TRBJ2-3, with 7 bases that match TRBD2. The CDR3 is made up of 19 amino acids. J was trimmed by 0 bases and V by 6 bases; bases with no gene match: 18. CDR1 and CDR2 (germline): MDHEN, SYDVKM. In DNA form, the CDR3 reads TGTGCCAGCAGGACCATGATAAGCGGGACTCCTTATAGCACAGATACGCAGTATTTT. Translating gives CASRTMISGTPYSTDTQYF.

The V gene is TRBV4-1, the J gene TRBJ1-2; possible D gene TRBD1, 6 bases. CDR3 length: 16 residues. CDR1 is MGHRA, CDR2 YSYEKL, per germline. With 0 bases removed from V and 2 bases from J, the gap between germline ends came to 13 bases. The CDR3 region has the DNA TGCGCCAGCAGCCAAGATCAGGGTACAGGGAACTATGGCTACACCTTC. Its translation is CASSQDQGTGNYGYTF.

The gene calls are TRBV7-8 and TRBJ2-7; TRBD2 is a possible D gene (5 bases). This CDR3 spans 12 amino acids. CDR1 is SGHVS and CDR2 is FQNEAQ in the germline V gene. Trimming removed 5 bases at V and 4 bases at J, with 9 bases between. The CDR3 is CASSPEGYEQYF. The DNA for the CDR3 is TGTGCCAGCAGCCCTGAGGGTTACGAGCAGTACTTC.

This clone was recorded only once. The chain is built from TRBV5-1 and TRBJ1-3; no definite D call. V was pared by 1 base and J by 2 bases, with 7 bases between. Germline V gives CDR1 SGHRS, CDR2 YFSETQ. This CDR3 contains 14 residues. CDR3: CASSLTDPGNTIYF. The CDR3 nucleotides read TGCGCCAGCAGCTTGACAGACCCTGGAAACACCATATATTTT.

For the CDR3, the DNA is TGTGCCAGCAGTTACTTAAATCAGCCCCAGCATTTT. Translation: CASSYLNQPQHF. The V call is TRBV6-6, the J call TRBJ1-5; D is unresolved. The CDR3 is made up of 12 amino acids. Germline V gene sequence: CDR1 MNHNY, CDR2 SVGAGI (reference sequence). Trimming cost V 1 base and J 4 bases, with 2 bases left between them.

The chain uses TRBV28 and TRBJ2-7; TRBD1 matches 7 bases. Germline V gene sequence: CDR1 MDHEN, CDR2 SYDVKM. V dropped 6 bases and J dropped 3; count of bases not matched to a gene: 2. This CDR3 is built from 12 residues. CDR3 sequence (DNA): TGTGCCAGCAGCAGACAGGGCTACGAGCAGTACTTC. Translated, it gives CASSRQGYEQYF.

The chain has TRBV12-5 and TRBJ2-7, with a weak D call TRBD2 (6 bases). The CDR3 runs to 18 residues. Per germline, CDR1 LGHNT and CDR2 FRNRAP. The ends were cut back, 0 bases at V and 0 bases at J, with 18 bases in the middle. The CDR3 protein is CASGLVQVWRGSSYEQYF. CDR3 DNA sequence: TGTGCTAGTGGTTTGGTACAGGTTTGGAGGGGCAGCTCCTACGAGCAGTACTTC.

The chain has TRBV10-3 and TRBJ1-4, with TRBD1 identical over 9 bases. The germline V gene has CDR1 ENHRY and CDR2 SYGVKD. V shed 3 bases and J 10 bases; nucleotides not matched to a gene: 6. This CDR3 spans 14 amino acids. The CDR3 sequence is CAISETGGKGKLFF. CDR3 bases: TGTGCCATCAGTGAAACAGGGGGCAAGGGAAAACTGTTTTTT.

This clone is labeled medium-sized. The chain carries TRBV5-6 and TRBJ2-7, with D perhaps being TRBD1 or TRBD2 (5 bases each). Trimming pared 4 bases from V and 3 bases from J, leaving 17 bases between. CDR3 length: 15 residues. Germline V gives CDR1 SGHDT, CDR2 YYEEEE. The CDR3 loop is CASSQGEIEYYEQYF. Written as DNA, the CDR3 is TGTGCCAGCAGCCAAGGGGAGATAGAGTACTACGAGCAGTACTTC. Based on the CDR3 plus reference TRBV5-6 and TRBJ2-7, the full variable domain is DAGVTQSPTHLIKTRGQQVTLRCSPKSGHDTVSWYQQALGQGPQFIFQYYEEEERQRGNFPDRFSGHQFPNYSSELNVNALLLGDSALYLCASSQGEIEYYEQYFGPGTRLTVT.

V is TRBV6-5 and J is TRBJ1-1; D is undetermined. V lost 6 bases and J lost 3, with 14 bases in between. Looked up from germline, CDR1 is MNHEY and CDR2 is SVGAGI. This CDR3 contains 14 residues. The DNA of the CDR3 is TGTGCCAGCAGCCCCTGGTTCTGGGACACTGAAGCTTTCTTT. It is translated as CASSPWFWDTEAFF.

This clone was observed once. The chain recombines TRBV5-1 with TRBJ2-7; D is ambiguous. V was clipped by 0 bases and J by 0 bases, with 7 bases between them. The CDR3 sequence is 14 residues long. The germline V gene encodes CDR1 SGHRS and CDR2 YFSETQ. CDR3 loop: CASSLGRPSYEQYF. The CDR3 region has the DNA TGCGCCAGCAGCTTGGGACGGCCCTCCTACGAGCAGTACTTC.

This chain joins TRBV13 and TRBJ2-2, with 9 positions matching TRBD2. The CDR3 length is 16 residues. CDR1 is PRHDT, CDR2 FYEKMQ, per germline (reference sequence). V was clipped by 5 bases and J by 6 bases; unmatched bases: 10. The CDR3 region has the DNA TGTGCCAGCAGCCCACCGCTAGCGGGGATTGCCGGGGAGCTGTTTTTT. The encoded protein is CASSPPLAGIAGELFF.

The rearrangement uses TRBV29-1 and TRBJ2-7, with no clear D. This CDR3 has 11 amino acids. In germline, CDR1 is SQVTM, CDR2 ANQGSEA. Trimming stripped 4 bases from V and 7 bases from J, with 11 bases between. CDR3 protein: CSVGGGLEQYF. In DNA form, the CDR3 reads TGCAGCGTTGGAGGCGGTTTAGAGCAGTACTTC.

This clone came up a few times. This chain joins TRBV27 and TRBJ2-2; TRBD1 matches 8 bases. Trimming at V came to 2 bases and at J to 1 base, leaving 0 bases not matched to a gene. CDR1 is MNHEY and CDR2 is SMNVEV in the germline V gene (reference sequence). This CDR3 spans 15 amino acids. This CDR3 reads CASSLGTGNTGELFF. CDR3 DNA sequence: TGTGCCAGCAGTTTAGGGACAGGGAACACCGGGGAGCTGTTTTTT.

V usage is TRBV5-1 and J usage is TRBJ1-1; D gene unclear. The V gene lost 1 base and the J gene lost 1 base, with 14 bases spanning the gap. CDR1 SGHRS and CDR2 YFSETQ come from the germline V gene. There are 16 residues in the CDR3. The CDR3 nucleotides are TGCGCCAGCAGCTTGAGAGGTCGGCAGAGGAACACTGAAGCTTTCTTT. The encoded protein is CASSLRGRQRNTEAFF.

The DNA for the CDR3 is TGCGCCAGCAGCCACCAGGAATTAGGGACAGGGAATAATTCACCCCTCCACTTT. Translating gives CASSHQELGTGNNSPLHF. The J gene is TRBJ1-6, the V gene TRBV4-3; the match to TRBD1 covers 9 bases. CDR1 is LGHNA and CDR2 is YSLEER in the germline V gene. This CDR3 is built from 18 residues. V was pared by 3 bases and J by 5 bases, with 11 bases of the junction left unmatched.

In its sample, this clone was seen once. The chain has TRBV6-5 and TRBJ1-6; possible D gene TRBD1, 5 bases. Germline V CDR1 and CDR2: MNHEY, SVGAGI. The CDR3 length is 15 residues. The germline V and J ends were trimmed by 6 bases and 7 bases, with 16 bases remaining between them. The CDR3: CASSTTGTGNSPLHF. CDR3 coding DNA: TGTGCCAGCAGCACCACGGGGACGGGGAATTCACCCCTCCACTTT.

The V gene is TRBV5-6, the J gene TRBJ2-5; D is perhaps TRBD1 or TRBD2 (5 bases each). The length of the CDR3 is 15 residues. With 4 bases removed from V and 4 bases from J, the gap between germline ends came to 17 bases. Germline values: CDR1 SGHDT, CDR2 YYEEEE. The CDR3 here is CASSLVWGSRETQYF. The CDR3 region has the DNA TGTGCCAGCAGCCTCGTATGGGGGAGCAGAGAGACCCAGTACTTC.

The chain uses TRBV18 and TRBJ2-2; possibly TRBD1 or TRBD2 for D (5 bases each). Trimming removed 0 bases from V and 1 base from J, with 6 bases in between. The CDR3 has 15 amino acids. The germline gives CDR1 KGHSH, CDR2 LQKENI. The CDR3 spells CASSPPGVNTGELFF. The CDR3 DNA sequence: TGTGCCAGCTCACCACCGGGGGTGAACACCGGGGAGCTGTTTTTT. The full variable domain, completed using reference TRBV18 and TRBJ2-2, is NAGVMQNPRHLVRRRGQEARLRCSPMKGHSHVYWYRQLPEEGLKFMVYLQKENIIDESGMPKERFSAEFPKEGPSILRIQQVVRGDSAAYFCASSPPGVNTGELFFGEGSRLTVL.

The chain is built from TRBV2 and TRBJ2-3; D is ambiguous. Germline values: CDR1 SNHLY, CDR2 FYNNEI. V dropped 2 bases and J dropped 0 bases, with 6 bases sitting between them. The CDR3 contains 14 residues. The CDR3 sequence is CASSERSSTDTQYF. The CDR3 DNA reads TGTGCCAGCAGTGAAAGGTCCAGCACAGATACGCAGTATTTT.

V usage is TRBV14 and J usage is TRBJ2-5; D possibly corresponds to TRBD2 (5 bases). Trimming stripped 4 bases from V and 6 bases from J, with 6 bases between. The CDR3 contains 11 residues. Germline V CDR1 and CDR2: SGHDN, FVKESK. The CDR3 loop reads CASSPGKTQYF. CDR3 coding DNA: TGTGCCAGCAGCCCGGGGAAGACCCAGTACTTC.

The V and J genes are TRBV7-9 and TRBJ2-7; TRBD2 might be the D (5 bases). The CDR3 consists of 14 residues. With 1 base removed from V and 7 bases from J, the gap between germline ends came to 14 bases. Looked up from germline, CDR1 is SEHNR and CDR2 is FQNEAQ (reference sequence). CDR3: CASSLVVGSGEQYF. The CDR3 DNA reads as TGTGCCAGCAGCTTAGTGGTAGGGAGCGGTGAGCAGTACTTC.

V is TRBV27 and J is TRBJ2-7, with 7 bases that match TRBD1. Per the germline V gene, CDR1 is MNHEY and CDR2 is SMNVEV (reference sequence). The trim removed 6 bases at V and 0 bases at J, leaving 5 bases unmatched. CDR3 length equals 14 residues. Here the CDR3 reads CASRAGTASYEQYF. The CDR3 DNA is TGTGCCAGCAGGGCCGGGACAGCCTCCTACGAGCAGTACTTC.